This TCR beta chain was captured by sequencing in a study of blood T cell repertoires in COVID-19 (dated by TCRdb to 2020 to 2022). General notes on the study: Samples from collaborators originated in the United States, Italy and Spain and spanned both the acute and convalescent phases of COVID-19. Samples came from the ongoing ImmuneRACE study (first 160 participants) plus 1,254 subjects from 6 global collaborators. The repertoires were released in a freely available public database meant as a resource for research on the immune response to SARS-CoV-2. Sample metadata almost always included a de-identified subject ID, COVID-19 status, age in years and sex. The dataset comprised deeply sampled blood TCRbeta repertoires from subjects exposed to, actively infected with, or recovered from COVID-19. The prospective study material was composed of cDNA or gDNA derived from T cells, B-cell-depleted T cells, or PBMCs. Where HLA class I and class II types were available, the types were taken from metadata supplied by the sample provider, not from assay-based typing.

In the prospective study, participants were about 18 to 90 years old, resided in fewer than 25 geographic areas of the United States, and were enrolled through a virtual design. To assign participants to cohorts, the prospective study relied on clinical history that participants themselves reported in a screening survey and a study questionnaire. For ImmuneRACE Cohort 3, a participant was defined as recovered based on two consecutive negative NP/OP PCR tests, clearance by a healthcare professional, or resolution of symptoms. In the prospective study, mobile phlebotomists collected whole blood, serum and a nasopharyngeal or oropharyngeal swab from each participant. Participants in the prospective study had the option to provide additional blood draws and questionnaires over a roughly 2-month period. Before DNA extraction, blood samples from the prospective study were shipped at room temperature or frozen.

The paper's findings and limits, for the study overall: How much clinical and demographic metadata was included differed by source and by participant, and the metadata was provided uncurated.

V loses 5 bases, J loses 0 bases, and the germline ends lie 17 bases apart. The cysteine opens and the phenylalanine closes a CDR3 of 16 amino acids. The sequence is cut down to CDR3 DNA, 48 bases in frame from base 1. CDR1 and CDR2, looked up from the germline V gene (reference sequence), are MNHNY and SVGAGI. The immunoSEQ Assay, a bias-controlled multiplex PCR, was used to amplify TCRbeta CDR3 regions from genomic DNA. The source study handled its data this way. The number of nucleated cells in each sample was estimated from the amplification of reference gene primers within the assay. Sequence reads were collapsed and filtered to measure the absolute abundance of every unique TCRbeta CDR3 rearrangement. For each sample, productive Simpson clonality was calculated by taking the square root of Simpson's diversity index across productive rearrangements. In its TCRdb copy, this immuneACCESS table keeps in-frame sequences only and misses some clones. Where compared with another copy, unresolved V genes explain less than half of these, and the others have no known cause. The V and J calls and clone size come from that table; D and trimming were worked out from the DNA. The sample records approximately 200,000 clones, 70% to 90% of which are singletons. 9.5% to 14% of the sample is held by the ten biggest clonotypes.

In regard to this clone: Its specific antigen is unknown. No much larger clonotype is one base removed from it; base qualities were not supplied.

Sequenced input: PBMCs or T cells enriched from blood (not recorded which). In this chain, TRBV6-6 is recombined with TRBJ2-7; TRBD2 is a weak D gene call, 6 bases matching. The clonotype was recovered from a man aged 30 to 39 who had recovered from COVID-19. The DNA sequence is TGTGCCAGCAGTGCCACCGGGACTTCCCCCTCCTACGAGCAGTACTTC. It is translated as CASSATGTSPSYEQYF.